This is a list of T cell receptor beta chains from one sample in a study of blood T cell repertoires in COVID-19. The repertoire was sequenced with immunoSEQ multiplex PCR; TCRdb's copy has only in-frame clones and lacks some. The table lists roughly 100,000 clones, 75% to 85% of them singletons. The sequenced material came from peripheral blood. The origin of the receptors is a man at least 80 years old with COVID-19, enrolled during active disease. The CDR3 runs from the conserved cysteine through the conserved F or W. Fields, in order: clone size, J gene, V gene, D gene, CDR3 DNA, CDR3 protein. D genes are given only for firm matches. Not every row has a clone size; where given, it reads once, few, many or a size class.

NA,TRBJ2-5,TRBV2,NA,TGTGCCAGCAGTGATTGGGGGCGACCCGGCCAAGAGACCCAGTACTTC,CASSDWGRPGQETQYF
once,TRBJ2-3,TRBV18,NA,TGTGCCAGCTCACCAAACAAACACACAGATACGCAGTATTTT,CASSPNKHTDTQYF
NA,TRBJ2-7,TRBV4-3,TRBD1,TGCGCCAGCAGCCAAGGTCTAGGGACAGGGGCCTACGAGCAGTACTTC,CASSQGLGTGAYEQYF
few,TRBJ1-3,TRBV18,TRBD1,TGTGCCAGCTCACCGACACAGGGGGGAAACACCATATATTTT,CASSPTQGGNTIYF
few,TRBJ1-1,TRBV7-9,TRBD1,TGTGCCAGCAGCTTACCGGGACAGATGAACACTGAAGCTTTCTTT,CASSLPGQMNTEAFF
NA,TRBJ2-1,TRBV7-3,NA,TGTGCCAGCAGCTTTAGCGGCGGCTCCTACAATGAGCAGTTCTTC,CASSFSGGSYNEQFF
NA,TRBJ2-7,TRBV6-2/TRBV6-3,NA,TGTGCCAGCAGTAACGAACAGGGCCACGAGCAGTACTTC,CASSNEQGHEQYF
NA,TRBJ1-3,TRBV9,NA,TGTGCCAGCAGCAACCCTACTGGAAACACCATATATTTT,CASSNPTGNTIYF
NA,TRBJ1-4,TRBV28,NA,TGTGCCAGCAGTATCCCAGGGAAAGAGATTGAAAAACTGTTTTTT,CASSIPGKEIEKLFF
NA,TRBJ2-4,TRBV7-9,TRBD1,TGTGCCAGCAGCGAGGGACAGGGGTTTGACATTCAGTACTTC,CASSEGQGFDIQYF
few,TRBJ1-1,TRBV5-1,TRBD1,TGCGCCAGCAGCTTGGAGACAGGGGAAAACACTGAAGCTTTCTTT,CASSLETGENTEAFF
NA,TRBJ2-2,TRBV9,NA,TGTGCCAGCAGCGTAGGGTGGGGGGATCCCAGGAACACCGGGGAGCTGTTTTTT,CASSVGWGDPRNTGELFF
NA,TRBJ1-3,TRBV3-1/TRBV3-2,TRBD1,TGTGCCAGCAGCCTGGGACAGTTTTCTGGAAACACCATATATTTT,CASSLGQFSGNTIYF
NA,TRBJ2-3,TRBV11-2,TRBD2,TGTGCCAGCAGCTTAGCCGGGGGGTTTACCACAGATACGCAGTATTTT,CASSLAGGFTTDTQYF
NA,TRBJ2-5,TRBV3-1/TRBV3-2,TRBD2,TGTGCCAGCAGCCCCCGACTAGCCCGGGAGACCCAGTACTTC,CASSPRLARETQYF
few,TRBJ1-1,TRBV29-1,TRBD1,TGCAGCGTAGGAATGGGGGGACAGATTTTCTTGAACACTGAAGCTTTCTTT,CSVGMGGQIFLNTEAFF
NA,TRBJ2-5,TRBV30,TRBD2,TGTGCCTGGGATTTCGGGGGGGCAGAGACCCAGTACTTC,CAWDFGGAETQYF
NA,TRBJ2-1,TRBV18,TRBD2,TGTGCCAGCTCAACCGTAGCGGGAGGGATCTACAATGAGCAGTTCTTC,CASSTVAGGIYNEQFF
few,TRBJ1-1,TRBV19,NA,TGTGCCAGTAGTATCTGGTATGGGGAAGGGGACACTGAAGCTTTCTTT,CASSIWYGEGDTEAFF
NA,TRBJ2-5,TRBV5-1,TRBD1,TGCGCCAGCAGCGCGGGACAGGGGGCGCAAAGGAGGGAGACCCAGTACTTC,CASSAGQGAQRRETQYF
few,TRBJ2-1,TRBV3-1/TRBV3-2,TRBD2,TGTGCCAGCAGCCAAGAACCTGCGGGGGGGCCGAATGAGCAGTTCTTC,CASSQEPAGGPNEQFF
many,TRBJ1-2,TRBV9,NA,TGTGCCAGCAGCGTAGCGCCACATGCCTACTATGGCTACACCTTC,CASSVAPHAYYGYTF
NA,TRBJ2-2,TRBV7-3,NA,TGTGCCAGCAGCCTCCAGGGCTCCGCGAACACCGGGGAGCTGTTTTTT,CASSLQGSANTGELFF
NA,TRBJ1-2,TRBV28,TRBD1,TGTGCCAGCAAGACCTCCGGGACAGGGGGAGGTGGCTACACCTTC,CASKTSGTGGGGYTF
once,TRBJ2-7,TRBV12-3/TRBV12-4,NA,TGTGCCAGCAGTTCCCACTTTTACGAGCAGTACTTC,CASSSHFYEQYF
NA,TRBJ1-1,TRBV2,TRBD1,TGTGCCAGCAGTGAAGCCAGGGGGGCTGAAGCTTTCTTT,CASSEARGAEAFF
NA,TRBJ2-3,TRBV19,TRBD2,TGTGCCAGTAGTAGAGGCCGTCTAGCGGCCATGACAGATACGCAGTATTTT,CASSRGRLAAMTDTQYF
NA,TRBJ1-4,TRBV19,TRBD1,TGTGCCAGTTCAAGTGCGGCGGCAGGGGGAGGTACTAATGAAAAACTGTTTTTT,CASSSAAAGGGTNEKLFF
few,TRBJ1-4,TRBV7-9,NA,TGTGCCAGCAGCCCGAGCCGGTCAGGGGTACGCGATGAAAAACTGTTTTTT,CASSPSRSGVRDEKLFF
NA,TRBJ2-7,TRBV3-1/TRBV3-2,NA,TGTGCCAGCAGCCTAGGACAGTTCTCCTACGAGCAGTACTTC,CASSLGQFSYEQYF
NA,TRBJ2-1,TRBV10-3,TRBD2,TGTGCCATCATGGTTGGGGGGGATTACAATGAGCAGTTCTTC,CAIMVGGDYNEQFF
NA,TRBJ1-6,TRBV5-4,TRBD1,TGTGCCAGCAGCGGAATCGGACAGGGGGCGCATTCACCCCTCCACTTT,CASSGIGQGAHSPLHF
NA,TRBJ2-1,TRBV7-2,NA,TGTGCCAGCAGCTTAAATGCGGGCTACAATGAGCAGTTCTTC,CASSLNAGYNEQFF
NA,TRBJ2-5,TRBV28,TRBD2,TGTGCCAGCAGTTCCTTAGCGGGAGGAGGGGAGACCCAGTACTTC,CASSSLAGGGETQYF
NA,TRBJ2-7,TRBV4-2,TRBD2,TGTGCCAGCAGCCTGAGAGCCACTAGCGGGAAGGTCGAGCAGTACTTC,CASSLRATSGKVEQYF
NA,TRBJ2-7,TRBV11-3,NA,TGTGCCAGCAGCAATACAGGATCCTACGAGCAGTACTTC,CASSNTGSYEQYF
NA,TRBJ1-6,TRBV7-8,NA,TGTGCCAGCAGCTTGTACCAGATTTTCCTTTCACCCCTCCACTTT,CASSLYQIFLSPLHF
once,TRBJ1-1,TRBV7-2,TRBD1,TGTGCCAGCAGTCCGGGACAGCATGAAGCTTTCTTT,CASSPGQHEAFF
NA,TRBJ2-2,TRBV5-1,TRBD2,TGCGCCAGCAGCTCCCCTTTGGGCGGGGGGGCGAACACCGGGGAGCTGTTTTTT,CASSSPLGGGANTGELFF
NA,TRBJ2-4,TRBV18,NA,TGTGCCAGCTCAGTCGGGCAGGGTGGCAAAAACATTCAGTACTTC,CASSVGQGGKNIQYF
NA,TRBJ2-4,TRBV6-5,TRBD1,TGTGCCAGCAGTAAACAGGGGGCCAAAAACATTCAGTACTTC,CASSKQGAKNIQYF
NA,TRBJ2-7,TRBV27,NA,TGTGCCAGCAGTTTAGGGGCAGGTGCCTACGAGCAGTACTTC,CASSLGAGAYEQYF
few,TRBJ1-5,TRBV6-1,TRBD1,TGTGCCAGCAGTGGACTACAGGGGGCATCGGGCCAGCCCCAGCATTTT,CASSGLQGASGQPQHF
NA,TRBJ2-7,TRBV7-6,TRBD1,TGTGCCAGCAGCTGGGGACAGTCTGGCGAGCAGTACTTC,CASSWGQSGEQYF
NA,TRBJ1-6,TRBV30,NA,TGTGCCTGGAGTGGGGGGGGATCGGACTCACCCCTCCACTTT,CAWSGGGSDSPLHF
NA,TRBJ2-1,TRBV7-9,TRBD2,TGTGCCAGCAGCTTTCTCGGCGGGAGTAATTACAATGAGCAGTTCTTC,CASSFLGGSNYNEQFF
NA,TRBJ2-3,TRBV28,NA,TGTGCCAGCAGTTTAGTATTTGGCACAGATACGCAGTATTTT,CASSLVFGTDTQYF
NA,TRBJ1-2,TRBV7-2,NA,TGTGCCAGCAGGCCTACAGGGAACAATGGCTACACCTTC,CASRPTGNNGYTF